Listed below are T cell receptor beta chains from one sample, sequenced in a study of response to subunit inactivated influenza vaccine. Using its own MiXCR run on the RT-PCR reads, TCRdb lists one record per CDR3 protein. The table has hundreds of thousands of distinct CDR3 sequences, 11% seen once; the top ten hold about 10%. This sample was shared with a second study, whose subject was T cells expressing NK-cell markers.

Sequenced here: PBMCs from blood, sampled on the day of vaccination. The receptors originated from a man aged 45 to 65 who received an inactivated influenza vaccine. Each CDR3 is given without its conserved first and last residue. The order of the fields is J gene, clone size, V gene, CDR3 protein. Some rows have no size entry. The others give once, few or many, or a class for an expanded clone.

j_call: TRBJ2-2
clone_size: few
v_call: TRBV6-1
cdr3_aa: ASRSGTLNTGELF

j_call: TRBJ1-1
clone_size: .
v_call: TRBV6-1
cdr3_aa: ASTLRLTEAF

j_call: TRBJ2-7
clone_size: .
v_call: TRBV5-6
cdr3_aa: ASSIYRGEQY

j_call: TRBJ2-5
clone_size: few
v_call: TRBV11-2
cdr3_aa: ASSDRLALETQY

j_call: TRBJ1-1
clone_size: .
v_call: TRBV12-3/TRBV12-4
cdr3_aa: ASSPTGQGETEAF

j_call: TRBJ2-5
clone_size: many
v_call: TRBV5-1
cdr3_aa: ASSLGSETQY

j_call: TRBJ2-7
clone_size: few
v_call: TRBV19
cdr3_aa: ASSIGLAGPYEQY

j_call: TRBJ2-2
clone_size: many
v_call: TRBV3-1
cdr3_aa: ASRPGLNTGELF

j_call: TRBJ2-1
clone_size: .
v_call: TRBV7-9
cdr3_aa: ASSLATSDNEQF

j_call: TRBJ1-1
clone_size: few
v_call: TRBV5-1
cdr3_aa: ASSLGGALRFMNTEAF

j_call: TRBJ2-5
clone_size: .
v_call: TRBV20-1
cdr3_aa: SARVGVQETQY

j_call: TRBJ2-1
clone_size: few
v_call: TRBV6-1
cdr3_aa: ASWSGGALSLNNEQF

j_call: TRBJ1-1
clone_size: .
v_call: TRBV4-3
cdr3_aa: ASSQGVRTLNTEAF

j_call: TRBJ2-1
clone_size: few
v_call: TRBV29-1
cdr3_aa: SVVGDRAYNEQF

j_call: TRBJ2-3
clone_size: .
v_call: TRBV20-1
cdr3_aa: SASQSTDTQY

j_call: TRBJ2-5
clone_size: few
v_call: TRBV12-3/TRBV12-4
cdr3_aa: ASSLGPLYQGDQETQY

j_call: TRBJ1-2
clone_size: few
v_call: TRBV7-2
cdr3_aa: ASSLAGGPLDYGYT

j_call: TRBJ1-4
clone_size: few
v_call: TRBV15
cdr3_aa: ATSRDLFIGEKLF

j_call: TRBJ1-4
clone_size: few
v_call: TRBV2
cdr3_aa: ASSRSEKLF

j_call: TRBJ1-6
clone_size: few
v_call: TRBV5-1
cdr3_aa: ASSLTGVRYNSPLH

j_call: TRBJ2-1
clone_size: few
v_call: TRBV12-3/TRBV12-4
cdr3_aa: ASSSLFGFSYNEQF

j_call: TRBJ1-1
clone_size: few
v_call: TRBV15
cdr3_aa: ATSRQGNTEAF

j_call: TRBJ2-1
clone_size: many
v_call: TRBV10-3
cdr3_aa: AISTAGAPFRRNEQF

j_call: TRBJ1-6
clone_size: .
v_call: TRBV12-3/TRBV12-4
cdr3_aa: ASRYDRGYSPLH

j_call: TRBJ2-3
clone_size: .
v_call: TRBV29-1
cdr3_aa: SVERPPRADTQY

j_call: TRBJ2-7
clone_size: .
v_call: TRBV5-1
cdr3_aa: ASSMGDRGEQY

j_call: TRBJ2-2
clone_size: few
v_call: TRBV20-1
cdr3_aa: SARMSGRGVGELF

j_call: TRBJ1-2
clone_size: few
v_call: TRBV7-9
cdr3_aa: ASSLGDRVNYGYT

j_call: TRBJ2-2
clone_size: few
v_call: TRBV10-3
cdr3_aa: AISEGQGRTGELF

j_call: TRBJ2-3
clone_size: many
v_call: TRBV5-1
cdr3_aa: ASSLGASGSSTDTQY

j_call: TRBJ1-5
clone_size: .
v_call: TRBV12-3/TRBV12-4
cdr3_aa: ASTTGTVGQPQH

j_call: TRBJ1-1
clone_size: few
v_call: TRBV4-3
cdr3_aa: ASSQDIIRGLNTEAF

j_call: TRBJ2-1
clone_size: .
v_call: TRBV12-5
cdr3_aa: ASGLSRTSYNEQF

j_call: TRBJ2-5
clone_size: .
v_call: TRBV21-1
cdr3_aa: ASSKGGTGREETQY

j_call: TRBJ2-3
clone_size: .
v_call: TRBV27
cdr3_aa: ASSSGALTPADTQY

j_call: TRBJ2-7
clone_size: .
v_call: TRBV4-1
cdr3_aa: ASSQDVAWRGSEQY

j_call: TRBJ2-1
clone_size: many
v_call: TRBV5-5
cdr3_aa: ASSFRLAGVYEQF

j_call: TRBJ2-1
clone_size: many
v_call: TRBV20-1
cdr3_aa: SARSVTSGNNEQF

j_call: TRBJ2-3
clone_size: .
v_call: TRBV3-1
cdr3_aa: ASSQAGGGTQY

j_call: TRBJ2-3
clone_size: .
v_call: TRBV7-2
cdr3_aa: ASSPEYGVADTQY